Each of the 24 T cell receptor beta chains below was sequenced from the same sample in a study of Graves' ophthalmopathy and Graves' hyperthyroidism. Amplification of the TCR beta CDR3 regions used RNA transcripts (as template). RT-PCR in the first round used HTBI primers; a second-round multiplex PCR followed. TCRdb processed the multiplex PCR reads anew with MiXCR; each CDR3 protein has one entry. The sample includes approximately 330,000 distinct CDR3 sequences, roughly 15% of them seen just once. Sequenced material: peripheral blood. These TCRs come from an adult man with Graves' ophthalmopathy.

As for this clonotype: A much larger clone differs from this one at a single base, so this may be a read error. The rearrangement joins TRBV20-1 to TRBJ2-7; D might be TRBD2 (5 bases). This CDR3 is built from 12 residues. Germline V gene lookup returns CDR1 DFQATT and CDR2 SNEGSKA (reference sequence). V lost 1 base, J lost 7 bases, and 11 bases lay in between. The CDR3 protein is CSARGTLIEQYF. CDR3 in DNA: TGCAGTGCTAGAGGGACTCTGATTGAGCAGTACTTC.

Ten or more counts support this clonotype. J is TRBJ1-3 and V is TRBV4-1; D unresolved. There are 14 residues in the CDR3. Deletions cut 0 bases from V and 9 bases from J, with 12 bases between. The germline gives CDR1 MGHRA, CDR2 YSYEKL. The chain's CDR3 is CASSQDYTRGTIYF. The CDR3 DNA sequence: TGCGCCAGCAGCCAAGATTATACGCGGGGCACCATATATTTT.

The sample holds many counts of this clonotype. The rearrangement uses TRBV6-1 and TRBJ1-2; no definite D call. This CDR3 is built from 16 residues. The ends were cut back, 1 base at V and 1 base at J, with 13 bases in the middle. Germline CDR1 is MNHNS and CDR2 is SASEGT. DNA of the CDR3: TGTGCCAGCAGTGAAGATTATGGGAACCTTAACTATGGCTACACCTTC. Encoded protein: CASSEDYGNLNYGYTF.

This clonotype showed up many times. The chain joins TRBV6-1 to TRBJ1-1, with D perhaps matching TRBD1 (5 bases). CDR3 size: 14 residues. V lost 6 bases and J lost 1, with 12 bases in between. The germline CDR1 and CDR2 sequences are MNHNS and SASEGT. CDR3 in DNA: TGTGCCAGCAGGGGACTGGGAGCGAACACTGAAGCTTTCTTT. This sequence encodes CASRGLGANTEAFF.

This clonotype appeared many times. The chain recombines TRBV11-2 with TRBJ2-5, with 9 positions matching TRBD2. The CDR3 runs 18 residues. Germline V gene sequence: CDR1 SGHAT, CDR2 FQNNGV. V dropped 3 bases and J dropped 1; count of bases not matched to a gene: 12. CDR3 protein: CASSFRPPGGGGQETQYF. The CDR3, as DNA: TGTGCCAGCAGCTTCCGCCCCCCTGGCGGGGGGGGCCAAGAGACCCAGTACTTC.

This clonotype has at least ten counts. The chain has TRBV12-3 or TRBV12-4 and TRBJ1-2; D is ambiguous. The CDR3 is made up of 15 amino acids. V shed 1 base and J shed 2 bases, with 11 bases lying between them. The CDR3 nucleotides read TGTGCCAGCAGTTTAGGGGCAGAAATGAACTATGGCTACACCTTC. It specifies CASSLGAEMNYGYTF.

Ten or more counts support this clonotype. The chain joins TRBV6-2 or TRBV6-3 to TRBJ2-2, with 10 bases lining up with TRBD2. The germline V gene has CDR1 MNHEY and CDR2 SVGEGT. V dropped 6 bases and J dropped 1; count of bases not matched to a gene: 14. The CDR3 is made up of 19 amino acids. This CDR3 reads CASSLRVASGGQNTGELFF. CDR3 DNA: TGTGCCAGCAGCCTTCGGGTGGCTAGCGGGGGTCAGAACACCGGGGAGCTGTTTTTT.

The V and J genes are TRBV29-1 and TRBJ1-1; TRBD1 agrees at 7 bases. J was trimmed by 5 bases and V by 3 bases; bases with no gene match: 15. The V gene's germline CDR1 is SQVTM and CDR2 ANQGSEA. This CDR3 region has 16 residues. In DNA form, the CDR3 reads TGCAGCGTTGAGCGGGTACCCGGGACAGCAGGGACTGAAGCTTTCTTT. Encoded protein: CSVERVPGTAGTEAFF.

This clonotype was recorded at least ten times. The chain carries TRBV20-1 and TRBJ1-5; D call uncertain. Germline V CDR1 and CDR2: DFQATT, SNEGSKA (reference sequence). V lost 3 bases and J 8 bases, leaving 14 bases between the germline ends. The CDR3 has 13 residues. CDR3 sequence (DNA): TGCAGTGCTAGCCGGACGGGCCTGGAGCCCCAGCATTTT. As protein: CSASRTGLEPQHF.

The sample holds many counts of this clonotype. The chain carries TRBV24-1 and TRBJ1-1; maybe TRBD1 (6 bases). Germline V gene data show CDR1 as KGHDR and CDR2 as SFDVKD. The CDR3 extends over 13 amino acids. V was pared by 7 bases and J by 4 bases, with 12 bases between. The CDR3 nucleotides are TGTGCCACCAGACAGGGTCGAAGCACTGAAGCTTTCTTT. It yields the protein CATRQGRSTEAFF.

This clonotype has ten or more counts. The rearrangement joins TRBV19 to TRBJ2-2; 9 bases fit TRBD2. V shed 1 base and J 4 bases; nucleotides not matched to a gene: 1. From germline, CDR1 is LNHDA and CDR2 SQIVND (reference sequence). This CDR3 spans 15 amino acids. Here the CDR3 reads CASSIGTSATGELFF. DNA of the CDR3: TGTGCCAGTAGTATAGGGACTAGCGCCACCGGGGAGCTGTTTTTT. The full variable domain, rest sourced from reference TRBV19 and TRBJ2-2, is DGGITQSPKYLFRKEGQNVTLSCEQNLNHDAMYWYRQDPGQGLRLIYYSQIVNDFQKGDIAEGYSVSREKKESFPLTVTSAQKNPTAFYLCASSIGTSATGELFFGEGSRLTVL.

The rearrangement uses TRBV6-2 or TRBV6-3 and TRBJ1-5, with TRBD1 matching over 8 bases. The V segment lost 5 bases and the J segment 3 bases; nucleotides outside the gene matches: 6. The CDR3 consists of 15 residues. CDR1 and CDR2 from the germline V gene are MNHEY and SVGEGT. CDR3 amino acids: CASSPWTGNNQPQHF. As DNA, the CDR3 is TGTGCCAGCAGTCCTTGGACAGGGAACAATCAGCCCCAGCATTTT.

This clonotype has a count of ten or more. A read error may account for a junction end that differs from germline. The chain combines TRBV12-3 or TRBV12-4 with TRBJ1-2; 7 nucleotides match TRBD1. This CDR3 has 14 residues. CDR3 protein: CASSLSTGRYGHTF. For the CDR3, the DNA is TGTGCCAGCAGTTTATCGACAGGGCGCTATGGCCACACCTTC.

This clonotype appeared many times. The CDR3 loop reads CASSPQQGFYGYTF. DNA of the CDR3: TGTGCCAGCAGCCCGCAACAGGGATTCTATGGCTACACCTTC. The rearrangement uses TRBV7-9 and TRBJ1-2; D is possibly TRBD1 (6 bases). The CDR3 totals 14 residues. Trimming pared 5 bases from V and 4 bases from J, leaving 14 bases between. CDR1 is SEHNR, CDR2 FQNEAQ, per germline (reference sequence).

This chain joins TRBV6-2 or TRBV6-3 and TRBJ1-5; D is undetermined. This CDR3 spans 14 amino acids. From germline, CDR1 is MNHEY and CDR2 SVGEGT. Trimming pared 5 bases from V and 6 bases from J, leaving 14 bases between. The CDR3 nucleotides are TGTGCCAGCAGTCCCAGTGCCTACGCTCAGCCCCAGCATTTT. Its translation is CASSPSAYAQPQHF.

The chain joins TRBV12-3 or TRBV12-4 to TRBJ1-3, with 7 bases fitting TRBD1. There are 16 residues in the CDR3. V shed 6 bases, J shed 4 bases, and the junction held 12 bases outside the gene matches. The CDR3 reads CASSSTGRDLGNTIYF. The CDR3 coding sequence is TGTGCCAGCAGCTCGACAGGGAGAGATTTAGGAAACACCATATATTTT.

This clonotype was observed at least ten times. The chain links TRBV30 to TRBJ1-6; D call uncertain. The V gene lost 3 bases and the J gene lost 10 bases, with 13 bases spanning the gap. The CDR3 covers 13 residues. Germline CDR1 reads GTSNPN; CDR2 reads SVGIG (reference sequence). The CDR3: CAWSTSGNSPLHF. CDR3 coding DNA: TGTGCCTGGAGCACAAGCGGGAACTCACCCCTCCACTTT.

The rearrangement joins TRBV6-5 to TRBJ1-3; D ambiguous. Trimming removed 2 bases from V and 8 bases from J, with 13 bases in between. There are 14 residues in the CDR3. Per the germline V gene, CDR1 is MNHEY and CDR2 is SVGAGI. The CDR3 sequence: CASSYPVPGDTIYF. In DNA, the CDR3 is TGTGCCAGCAGTTACCCCGTGCCCGGCGACACCATATATTTT.

The CDR3 region has the DNA TGTGCCAGCAGCAAAAACCCAAGACAGGGTGTCGACCATCAGCCCCAGCATTTT. It is translated as CASSKNPRQGVDHQPQHF. The chain combines TRBV6-2 or TRBV6-3 with TRBJ1-5, with TRBD1 identical over 7 bases. V lost 6 bases to trimming and J lost 5 bases; unmatched junction nucleotides: 19. There are 18 residues in the CDR3. In germline, CDR1 is MNHEY, CDR2 SVGEGT.

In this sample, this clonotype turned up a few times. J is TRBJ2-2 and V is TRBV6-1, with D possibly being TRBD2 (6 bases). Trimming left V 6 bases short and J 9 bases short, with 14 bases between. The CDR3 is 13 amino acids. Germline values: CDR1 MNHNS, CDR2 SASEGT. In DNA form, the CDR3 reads TGTGCCAGCAGCACCCGCGGGAACCGGGAGCTGTTTTTT. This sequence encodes CASSTRGNRELFF.

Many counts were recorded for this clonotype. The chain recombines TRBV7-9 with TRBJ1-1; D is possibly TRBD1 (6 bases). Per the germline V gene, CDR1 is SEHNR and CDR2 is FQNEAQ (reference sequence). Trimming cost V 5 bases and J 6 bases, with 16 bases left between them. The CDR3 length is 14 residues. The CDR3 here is CASSPSGARSEAFF. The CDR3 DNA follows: TGTGCCAGCAGCCCGTCAGGGGCGCGATCTGAAGCTTTCTTT.

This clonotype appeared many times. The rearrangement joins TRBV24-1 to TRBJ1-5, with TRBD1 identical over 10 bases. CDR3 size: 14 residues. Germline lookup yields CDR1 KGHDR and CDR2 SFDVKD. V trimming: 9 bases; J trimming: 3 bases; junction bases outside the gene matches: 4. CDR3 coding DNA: TGTGCCACCGGGACAGGGGAGTACAATCAGCCCCAGCATTTT. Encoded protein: CATGTGEYNQPQHF.

The chain's CDR3 is CSVNQGFAYEQYF. The CDR3 DNA reads TGCAGCGTTAACCAGGGGTTCGCCTACGAGCAGTACTTC. V is TRBV20-1 and J is TRBJ2-7, with D possibly matching TRBD1 (6 bases). The CDR3 runs 13 residues. CDR1 is DFQATT, CDR2 SNEGSKA, per germline (reference sequence).

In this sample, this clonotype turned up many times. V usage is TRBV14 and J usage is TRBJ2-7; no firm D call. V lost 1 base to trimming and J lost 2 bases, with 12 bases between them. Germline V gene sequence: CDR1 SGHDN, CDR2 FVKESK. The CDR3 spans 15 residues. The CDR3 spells CASSQGADFAYEQYF. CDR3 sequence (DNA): TGTGCCAGCAGCCAAGGGGCGGATTTTGCCTACGAGCAGTACTTC.